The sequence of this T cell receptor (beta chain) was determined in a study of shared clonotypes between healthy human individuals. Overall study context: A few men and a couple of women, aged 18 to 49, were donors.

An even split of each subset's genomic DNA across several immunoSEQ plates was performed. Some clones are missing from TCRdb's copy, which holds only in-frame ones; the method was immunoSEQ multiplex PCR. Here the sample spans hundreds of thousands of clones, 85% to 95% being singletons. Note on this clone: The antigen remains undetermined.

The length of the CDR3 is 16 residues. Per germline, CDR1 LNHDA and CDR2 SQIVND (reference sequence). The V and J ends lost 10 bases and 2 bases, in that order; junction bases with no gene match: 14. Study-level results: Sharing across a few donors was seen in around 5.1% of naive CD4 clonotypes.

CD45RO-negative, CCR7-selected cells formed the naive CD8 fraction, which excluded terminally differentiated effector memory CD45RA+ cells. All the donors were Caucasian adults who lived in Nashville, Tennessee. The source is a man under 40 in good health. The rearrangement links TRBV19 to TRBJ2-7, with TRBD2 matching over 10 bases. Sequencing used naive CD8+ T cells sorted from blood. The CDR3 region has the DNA TGTGCCACCCGGGGGACTAGCGAGGGATCGGCCTACGAGCAGTACTTC. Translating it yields CATRGTSEGSAYEQYF.